Each of the 17 T cell receptor beta chains below was sequenced from the same sample in a study of blood T cells in healthy people across ages. PCR was performed a second time for about 6 to 12 cycles using a sample-barcoded 5' primer and a J-beta primer mix. TCRdb independently ran MiXCR on the 5' RACE reads; one entry per CDR3 protein. The data show hundreds of thousands of distinct CDR3 sequences, with 55% to 65% seen just once and roughly 26% held by the top ten. Sequencing was carried out using blood. Source of these receptors: a man younger than 45 in good health.

V usage is TRBV6-1 and J usage is TRBJ2-3; possibly TRBD2 for D (5 bases). V lost 7 bases, J lost 0 bases, and 11 bases lay in between. From germline, CDR1 is MNHNS and CDR2 SASEGT. There are 14 residues in the CDR3. The CDR3 here is CASMTTASTDTQYF. DNA for the CDR3: TGTGCCAGCATGACTACCGCTAGCACAGATACGCAGTATTTT.

The CDR3 coding sequence is TGTGCCATCAGGCAGGGGATTTGGGACGAGCAGTACTTC. This codes for CAIRQGIWDEQYF. The chain has TRBV10-3 and TRBJ2-7; D perhaps matches TRBD1 (6 bases). Trimming pared 6 bases from V and 5 bases from J, leaving 14 bases between. This CDR3 region has 13 residues. Germline-derived CDR1 and CDR2 are ENHRY and SYGVKD.

The rearrangement links TRBV3-1 to TRBJ1-2; TRBD1 aligns across 7 bases. The CDR3 has 17 amino acids. Per the germline V gene, CDR1 is LGHDT and CDR2 is YNNKEL (reference sequence). With V trimmed by 2 bases and J by 2 bases, 11 bases remained unmatched. The CDR3 region is CASSQNPGGTENYGYTF. Written as DNA, the CDR3 is TGTGCCAGCAGCCAAAACCCAGGGGGGACTGAGAACTATGGCTACACCTTC.

This clonotype has more than one count but fewer than ten. This chain uses TRBV7-2 with TRBJ2-4; TRBD1 is a possible D gene (5 bases). There are 14 residues in the CDR3. V lost 1 base to trimming and J lost 9 bases, with 13 bases between them. Germline CDR1 SGHTA, CDR2 FQGNSA. The CDR3, as DNA: TGTGCCAGCAGCTTAGATCGACAGTCCCCCATTCAGTACTTC. As protein: CASSLDRQSPIQYF.

V is TRBV20-1 and J is TRBJ2-7; D gene unclear. The CDR3 loop spans 14 amino acids. V was trimmed by 2 bases and J by 0 bases, leaving 11 bases between them. CDR1 and CDR2 (germline): DFQATT, SNEGSKA (reference sequence). This CDR3 reads CSARKESSSYEQYF. CDR3 nucleotides: TGCAGTGCTAGAAAGGAATCCAGCTCCTACGAGCAGTACTTC.

The chain combines TRBV7-9 with TRBJ2-1, with 15 bases fitting TRBD2. CDR1 SEHNR and CDR2 FQNEAQ come from the germline V gene (reference sequence). V dropped 5 bases and J dropped 5; count of bases not matched to a gene: 10. CDR3 length: 18 residues. The CDR3 protein is CASSQGTSGGRNNNEQFF. The CDR3 coding sequence is TGTGCCAGCAGCCAAGGGACTAGCGGGGGGCGAAACAACAATGAGCAGTTCTTC.

This chain uses TRBV4-1 with TRBJ2-1; D gene uncertain. The CDR3 totals 16 residues. CDR1 MGHRA and CDR2 YSYEKL come from the germline V gene. Trimming took 1 base from V and 4 from J, leaving 14 bases between them. In DNA form, the CDR3 reads TGCGCCAGCAGCCAAGCTCCAGGTGGAGTTTACAATGAGCAGTTCTTC. Translation: CASSQAPGGVYNEQFF.

Only a few counts were recorded for this clonotype. The rearrangement joins TRBV30 to TRBJ1-2; no clear D. CDR3 length: 11 residues. The germline V gene encodes CDR1 GTSNPN and CDR2 SVGIG (reference sequence). Trimming took off 2 bases at V and 1 base at J, with 2 bases between the two ends. In DNA, the CDR3 is TGTGCCTGGAGTCATAACTATGGCTACACCTTC. This sequence encodes CAWSHNYGYTF.

CDR3 region: CASSFGTGAGNTIYF. CDR3 DNA sequence: TGTGCCAGCAGTTTCGGGACAGGCGCTGGAAACACCATATATTTT. The V and J genes are TRBV6-1 and TRBJ1-3, with TRBD1 matching over 8 bases. CDR3 length: 15 residues. Germline V lookup: CDR1 MNHNS, CDR2 SASEGT. J lost 2 bases, V lost 5 bases, and 5 bases had no gene match.

The V call is TRBV20-1, the J call TRBJ2-5, with 8 positions matching TRBD2. The ends lost 0 bases at V and 2 bases at J; junction bases unmatched: 5. From germline, CDR1 is DFQATT and CDR2 SNEGSKA (reference sequence). The CDR3 is made up of 15 amino acids. The chain's CDR3 is CSAREAASGQETQYF. CDR3 DNA: TGCAGTGCTAGAGAAGCGGCTAGCGGGCAAGAGACCCAGTACTTC.

The chain combines TRBV9 with TRBJ1-1; D may be TRBD1 (6 bases). V lost 10 bases and J lost 1, with 11 bases in between. Germline CDR1 SGDLS, CDR2 YYNGEE. This CDR3 is built from 12 residues. DNA of the CDR3: TGTGCCTCACAGGGCTCGAACACTGAAGCTTTCTTT. This codes for CASQGSNTEAFF.

This chain joins TRBV7-3 and TRBJ2-3, with TRBD1 as a possible D gene (5 bases). The germline V and J ends were trimmed by 2 bases and 6 bases, with 15 bases remaining between them. The CDR3 runs 15 residues. In germline, CDR1 is SGHTA, CDR2 FQGTGA. This CDR3 is CASSLHQASGDTQYF. Written as DNA, the CDR3 is TGTGCCAGCAGCTTACATCAGGCCTCAGGGGATACGCAGTATTTT.

Details on this clonotype: Relative to the germline gene, one junction end is altered; a read error may explain this. V gene TRBV5-6 combines with J gene TRBJ1-2; tentatively, D is TRBD1 (5 bases). From germline, CDR1 is SGHDT and CDR2 YYEEEE. CDR3 length: 14 residues. This CDR3 reads CASSFQGQNYGHTF. CDR3 nucleotides: TGTGCCAGCAGCTTCCAAGGACAAAACTATGGCCACACCTTC.

The V and J genes are TRBV4-3 and TRBJ1-6; 8 bases agree with TRBD1. V was clipped by 4 bases and J by 8 bases; unmatched bases: 10. CDR3 length equals 16 residues. Germline V gene sequence: CDR1 LGHNA, CDR2 YSLEER. The CDR3 reads CASSPTVGQGYSPLHF. In DNA, the CDR3 is TGCGCCAGCAGCCCAACAGTCGGACAGGGTTATTCACCCCTCCACTTT.

This clonotype was found a few times. The V call is TRBV10-3, the J call TRBJ2-1; TRBD2 matches at 10 bases. V lost 9 bases, J lost 9 bases, and 11 bases stayed unmatched. The CDR3 covers 14 residues. Germline V gene lookup returns CDR1 ENHRY and CDR2 SYGVKD. CDR3: CAIPPGLATSEQFF. In DNA, the CDR3 is TGTGCCATACCCCCGGGACTAGCGACTTCTGAGCAGTTCTTC.

V usage is TRBV19 and J usage is TRBJ2-7, with TRBD1 identical over 7 bases. The CDR3 covers 17 residues. Germline CDR1 is LNHDA and CDR2 is SQIVND (reference sequence). The trim removed 6 bases at V and 0 bases at J, leaving 14 bases unmatched. The DNA of the CDR3 is TGTGCCAGTAGCTCCCAGGGGGATCAGCGGAGCTCCTACGAGCAGTACTTC. Amino acids: CASSSQGDQRSSYEQYF.

The J gene is TRBJ1-6, the V gene TRBV7-2; D ambiguous. The germline V gene has CDR1 SGHTA and CDR2 FQGNSA. Trimming took off 5 bases at V and 4 bases at J, with 12 bases between the two ends. There are 15 residues in the CDR3. The chain's CDR3 is CASSPTAVYNSPLHF. DNA for the CDR3: TGTGCCAGCAGCCCCACGGCCGTTTATAATTCACCCCTCCACTTT.